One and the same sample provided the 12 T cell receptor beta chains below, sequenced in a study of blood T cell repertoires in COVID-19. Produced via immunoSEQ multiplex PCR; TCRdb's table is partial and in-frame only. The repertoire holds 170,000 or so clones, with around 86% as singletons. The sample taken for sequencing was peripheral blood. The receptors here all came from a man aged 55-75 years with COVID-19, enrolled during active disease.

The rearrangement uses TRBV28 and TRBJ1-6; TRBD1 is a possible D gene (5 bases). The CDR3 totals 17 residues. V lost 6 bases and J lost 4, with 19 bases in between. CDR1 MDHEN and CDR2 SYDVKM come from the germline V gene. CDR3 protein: CASSPLGRDLYNSPLHF. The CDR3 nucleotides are TGTGCCAGCAGCCCCCTAGGGAGGGACTTATATAATTCACCCCTCCACTTT.

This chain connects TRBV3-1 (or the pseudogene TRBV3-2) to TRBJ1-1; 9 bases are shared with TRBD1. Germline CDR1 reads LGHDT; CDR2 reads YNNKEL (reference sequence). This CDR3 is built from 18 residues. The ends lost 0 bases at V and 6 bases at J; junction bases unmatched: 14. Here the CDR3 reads CASSQDDRGVRLMAEAFF. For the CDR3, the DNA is TGTGCCAGCAGCCAAGATGACAGGGGGGTTCGGTTAATGGCTGAAGCTTTCTTT.

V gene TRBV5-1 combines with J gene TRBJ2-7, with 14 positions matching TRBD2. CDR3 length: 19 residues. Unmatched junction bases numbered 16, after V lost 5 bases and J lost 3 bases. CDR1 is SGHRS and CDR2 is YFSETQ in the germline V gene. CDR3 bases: TGCGCCAGCAGACGAGGGACTAGCGGGGGCGGACCCCAGAGCTACGAGCAGTACTTC. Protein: CASRRGTSGGGPQSYEQYF.

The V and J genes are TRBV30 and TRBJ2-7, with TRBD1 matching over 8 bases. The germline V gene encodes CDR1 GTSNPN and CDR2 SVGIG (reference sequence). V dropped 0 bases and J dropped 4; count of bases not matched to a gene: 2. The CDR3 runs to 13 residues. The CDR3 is CAWSVNRGYEQYF. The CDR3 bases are TGTGCCTGGAGTGTAAACAGGGGGTACGAGCAGTACTTC.

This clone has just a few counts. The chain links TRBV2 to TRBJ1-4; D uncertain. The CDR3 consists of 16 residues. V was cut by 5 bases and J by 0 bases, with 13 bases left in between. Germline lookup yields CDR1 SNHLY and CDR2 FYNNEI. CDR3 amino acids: CASSLRTPTTNEKLFF. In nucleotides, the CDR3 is TGTGCCAGCAGTTTAAGAACACCCACAACTAATGAAAAACTGTTTTTT.

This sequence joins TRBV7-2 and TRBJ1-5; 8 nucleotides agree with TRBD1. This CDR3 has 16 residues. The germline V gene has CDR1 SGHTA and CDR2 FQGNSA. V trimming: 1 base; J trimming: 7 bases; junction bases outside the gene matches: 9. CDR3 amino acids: CASSLGPGGRGQPQHF. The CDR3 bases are TGTGCCAGCAGCTTAGGTCCAGGGGGCAGAGGACAGCCCCAGCATTTT.

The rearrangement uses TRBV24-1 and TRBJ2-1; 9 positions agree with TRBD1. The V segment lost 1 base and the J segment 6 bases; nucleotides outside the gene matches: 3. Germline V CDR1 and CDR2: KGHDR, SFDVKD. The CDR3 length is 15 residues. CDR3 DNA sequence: TGTGCCACCAGTGATTTCGGGACAGGGCTCAATGAGCAGTTCTTC. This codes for CATSDFGTGLNEQFF.

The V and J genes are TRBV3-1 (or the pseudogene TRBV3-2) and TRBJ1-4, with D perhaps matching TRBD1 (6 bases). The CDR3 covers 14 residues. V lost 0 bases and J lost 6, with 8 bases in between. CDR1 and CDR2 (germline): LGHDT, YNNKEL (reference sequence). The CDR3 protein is CASSQETGYEKLFF. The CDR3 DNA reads TGTGCCAGCAGCCAAGAAACAGGGTATGAAAAACTGTTTTTT.

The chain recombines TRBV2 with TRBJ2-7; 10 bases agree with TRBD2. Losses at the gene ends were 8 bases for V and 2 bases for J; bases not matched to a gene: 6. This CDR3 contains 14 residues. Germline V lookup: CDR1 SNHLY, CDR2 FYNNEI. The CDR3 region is CASVGTSVTYEQYF. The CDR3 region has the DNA TGTGCCAGCGTGGGGACTAGCGTAACCTACGAGCAGTACTTC.

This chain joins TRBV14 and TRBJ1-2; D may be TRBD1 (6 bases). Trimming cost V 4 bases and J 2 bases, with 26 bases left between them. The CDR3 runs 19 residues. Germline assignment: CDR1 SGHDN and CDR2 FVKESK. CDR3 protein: CASSPARGRGSSYNYGYTF. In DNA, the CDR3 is TGTGCCAGCAGCCCAGCTCGGGGCAGGGGTTCCTCATACAACTATGGCTACACCTTC.

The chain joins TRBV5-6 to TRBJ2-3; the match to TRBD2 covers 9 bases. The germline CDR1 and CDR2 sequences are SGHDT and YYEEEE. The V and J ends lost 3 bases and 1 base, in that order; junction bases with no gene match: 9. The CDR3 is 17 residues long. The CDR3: CASSSTPRTSGTDTQYF. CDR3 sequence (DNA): TGTGCCAGCAGCTCGACCCCTCGGACTAGCGGCACAGATACGCAGTATTTT.

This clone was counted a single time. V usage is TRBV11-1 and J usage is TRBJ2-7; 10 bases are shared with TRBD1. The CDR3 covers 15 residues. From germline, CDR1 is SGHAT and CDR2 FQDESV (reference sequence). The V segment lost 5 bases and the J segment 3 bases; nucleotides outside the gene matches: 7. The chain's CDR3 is CASSPRTGGLYEQYF. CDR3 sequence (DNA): TGTGCCAGCAGCCCAAGGACAGGGGGACTCTACGAGCAGTACTTC.